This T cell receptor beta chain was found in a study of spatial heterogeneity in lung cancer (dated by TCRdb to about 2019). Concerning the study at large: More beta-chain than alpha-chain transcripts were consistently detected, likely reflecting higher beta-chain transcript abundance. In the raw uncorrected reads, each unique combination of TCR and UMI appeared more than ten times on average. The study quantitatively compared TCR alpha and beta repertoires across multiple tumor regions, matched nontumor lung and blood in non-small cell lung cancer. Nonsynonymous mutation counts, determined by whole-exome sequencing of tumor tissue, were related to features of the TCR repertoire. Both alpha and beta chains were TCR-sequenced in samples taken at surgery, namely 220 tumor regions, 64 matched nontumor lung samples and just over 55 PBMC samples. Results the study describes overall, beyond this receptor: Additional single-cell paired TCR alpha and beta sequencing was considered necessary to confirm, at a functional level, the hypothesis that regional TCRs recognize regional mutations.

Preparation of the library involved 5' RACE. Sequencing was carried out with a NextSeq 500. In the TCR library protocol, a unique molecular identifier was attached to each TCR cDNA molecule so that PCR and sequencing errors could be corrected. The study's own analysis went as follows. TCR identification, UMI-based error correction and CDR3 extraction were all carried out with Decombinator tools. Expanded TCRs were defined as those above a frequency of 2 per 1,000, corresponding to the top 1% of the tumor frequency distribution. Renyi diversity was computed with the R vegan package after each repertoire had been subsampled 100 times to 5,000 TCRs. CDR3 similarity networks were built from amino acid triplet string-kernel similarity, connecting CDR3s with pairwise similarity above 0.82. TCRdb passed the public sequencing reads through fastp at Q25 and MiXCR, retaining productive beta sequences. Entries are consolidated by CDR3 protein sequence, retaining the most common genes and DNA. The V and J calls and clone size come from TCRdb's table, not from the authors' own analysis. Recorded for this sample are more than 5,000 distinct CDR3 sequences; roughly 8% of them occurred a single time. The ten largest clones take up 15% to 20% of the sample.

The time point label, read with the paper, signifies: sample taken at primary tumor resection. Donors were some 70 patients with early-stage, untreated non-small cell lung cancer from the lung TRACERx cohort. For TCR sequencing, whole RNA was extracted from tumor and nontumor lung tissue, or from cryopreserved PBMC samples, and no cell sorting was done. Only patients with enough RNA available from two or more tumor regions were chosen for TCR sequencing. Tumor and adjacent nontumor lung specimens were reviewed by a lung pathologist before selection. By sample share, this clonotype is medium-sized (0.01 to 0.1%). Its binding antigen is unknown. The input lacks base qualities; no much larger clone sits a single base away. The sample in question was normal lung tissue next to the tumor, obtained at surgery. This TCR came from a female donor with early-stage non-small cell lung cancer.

This receptor has the CDR3 CASSPLGGEQYF. Read as DNA, the sequence is TGTGCCAGCAGCCCTCTAGGGGGCGAGCAGTACTTC. The chain uses TRBV12-3 or TRBV12-4 and TRBJ2-7, with TRBD1 tentatively as D gene (6 bases match). The CDR3 runs 12 residues from the cysteine to the phenylalanine. Just CDR3 DNA is preserved here, 36 bases in frame from base 1. The trim is 6 bases for V and 6 bases for J, with a gap of 12 bases between the germline ends.